This T cell receptor (beta chain) was recovered during a study of shared clonotypes between healthy human individuals. Findings and caveats of the study: Among donors, clonotype sharing was expected to be affected by sequencing depth. Approximately 4.6% of naive CD4 clonotypes were common to several donors. Rarefaction demonstrated incomplete sorted-subset sequencing despite large depth.

Comment on this clone: Its antigen is unknown.

Germline loops: CDR1 MNHEY, CDR2 SVGAGI. V lost 2 bases to trimming and J lost 3 bases; unmatched junction nucleotides: 2. The length of the CDR3 is 14 residues. Sequencing used immunoSEQ multiplex PCR; TCRdb keeps in-frame clones, though not all of them. The sample includes roughly 720,000 clones, around 90% of them seen just once. The sequenced sample was memory CD8+ T cells from PBMCs. Subset noted: CD45RO+ cells pooled with CCR7-negative TemRA cells. The chain recombines TRBV6-5 with TRBJ1-2, with 8 bases matching TRBD1. This TCR came from a man aged 18-30 years in good health. Some clones in this sample may be carry-over from other donors' samples. The CDR3 DNA sequence: TGTGCCAGCAGTTACGCAGGGGGCGACTATGGCTACACCTTC. Translated: CASSYAGGDYGYTF.